A selection of T cell receptor beta chains follows, all from one sample in a study of blood T cell repertoires in COVID-19. The protocol was immunoSEQ multiplex PCR, while the TCRdb copy is restricted to in-frame clones and leaves out a portion. The sample lists roughly 71,000 clones; 75% to 90% were seen once. The specimen was peripheral blood. These receptors originate from a man aged 25 to 40 with acute or convalescent COVID-19. Both conserved end residues are part of each CDR3. D genes are given only for firm matches. Clone size is given for some rows only: seen once, a few or many times, or a class if the clone is expanded.

D gene: NA; V gene: TRBV9; clone size: NA; J gene: TRBJ2-3; CDR3 protein: CASSALRSTDTQYF; CDR3 DNA: TGTGCCAGCAGCGCCCTCCGTTCCACAGATACGCAGTATTTT
D gene: NA; V gene: TRBV5-5; clone size: NA; J gene: TRBJ1-4; CDR3 protein: CASSWALSNEKLFF; CDR3 DNA: TGTGCCAGCAGTTGGGCCTTATCTAATGAAAAACTGTTTTTT
D gene: NA; V gene: TRBV27; clone size: NA; J gene: TRBJ2-7; CDR3 protein: CASSFLGGGGTYEQYF; CDR3 DNA: TGTGCCAGCAGTTTCCTTGGGGGCGGGGGTACCTACGAGCAGTACTTC
D gene: TRBD1; V gene: TRBV6-5; clone size: NA; J gene: TRBJ1-2; CDR3 protein: CASNTGTGYGYTF; CDR3 DNA: TGTGCCAGCAACACCGGGACAGGATATGGCTACACCTTC
D gene: NA; V gene: TRBV30; clone size: NA; J gene: TRBJ1-4; CDR3 protein: CAWTRQIPNEKLFF; CDR3 DNA: TGTGCCTGGACTAGACAGATTCCTAATGAAAAACTGTTTTTT
D gene: TRBD1; V gene: TRBV2; clone size: NA; J gene: TRBJ1-5; CDR3 protein: CASSYRTGGNQPQHF; CDR3 DNA: TGTGCCAGCAGTTACAGGACAGGTGGCAATCAGCCCCAGCATTTT
D gene: TRBD1; V gene: TRBV2; clone size: NA; J gene: TRBJ1-3; CDR3 protein: CASGGQGAGNTIYF; CDR3 DNA: TGTGCCAGCGGGGGACAGGGGGCGGGAAACACCATATATTTT
D gene: NA; V gene: TRBV5-1; clone size: NA; J gene: TRBJ1-1; CDR3 protein: CASREGGEAFF; CDR3 DNA: TGCGCCAGCCGCGAGGGAGGTGAAGCTTTCTTT
D gene: NA; V gene: TRBV30; clone size: NA; J gene: TRBJ1-3; CDR3 protein: CAYTLHPGGTGNTIYF; CDR3 DNA: TGTGCCTACACTCTCCACCCGGGGGGAACTGGAAACACCATATATTTT
D gene: TRBD2; V gene: TRBV7-2; clone size: NA; J gene: TRBJ2-7; CDR3 protein: CASNEVGGRAREQYF; CDR3 DNA: TGTGCCAGCAACGAGGTCGGCGGGAGGGCCCGGGAGCAGTACTTC
D gene: NA; V gene: TRBV10-3; clone size: NA; J gene: TRBJ1-1; CDR3 protein: CAITPGMEAEAFF; CDR3 DNA: TGTGCCATCACCCCAGGCATGGAGGCTGAAGCTTTCTTT
D gene: NA; V gene: TRBV5-1; clone size: once; J gene: TRBJ2-3; CDR3 protein: CASSPSGEGDTQYF; CDR3 DNA: TGCGCCAGCAGCCCATCGGGAGAGGGAGATACGCAGTATTTT
D gene: TRBD1; V gene: TRBV4-1; clone size: NA; J gene: TRBJ1-2; CDR3 protein: CASSLGGTAVYYGYTF; CDR3 DNA: TGCGCCAGCAGCCTAGGAGGGACAGCGGTTTACTATGGCTACACCTTC
D gene: NA; V gene: TRBV27; clone size: NA; J gene: TRBJ1-1; CDR3 protein: CASCPRRNTEAFF; CDR3 DNA: TGTGCCAGCTGTCCTAGGCGGAACACTGAAGCTTTCTTT
D gene: NA; V gene: TRBV7-2; clone size: NA; J gene: TRBJ1-5; CDR3 protein: CASSFSGGNQPQHF; CDR3 DNA: TGTGCCAGCAGCTTTTCAGGTGGCAATCAGCCCCAGCATTTT
D gene: TRBD1; V gene: TRBV20-1; clone size: NA; J gene: TRBJ2-3; CDR3 protein: CSASKGDRDTDTQYF; CDR3 DNA: TGCAGTGCTAGTAAGGGGGACAGGGATACAGATACGCAGTATTTT
D gene: NA; V gene: TRBV9; clone size: NA; J gene: TRBJ2-3; CDR3 protein: CASSVSRGGTDTQYF; CDR3 DNA: TGTGCCAGCAGCGTCTCGCGGGGAGGCACAGATACGCAGTATTTT
D gene: NA; V gene: TRBV4-3; clone size: once; J gene: TRBJ1-6; CDR3 protein: CASSQRGQSPLHF; CDR3 DNA: TGCGCCAGCAGCCAAAGGGGCCAATCACCCCTCCACTTT
D gene: TRBD1; V gene: TRBV2; clone size: NA; J gene: TRBJ1-3; CDR3 protein: CASLRDSSGNTIYF; CDR3 DNA: TGTGCCAGCCTCCGGGACAGCTCTGGAAACACCATATATTTT
D gene: TRBD2; V gene: TRBV2; clone size: NA; J gene: TRBJ2-1; CDR3 protein: CASGETSGQYNEQFF; CDR3 DNA: TGTGCCAGTGGGGAGACTAGCGGCCAATACAATGAGCAGTTCTTC
D gene: TRBD1; V gene: TRBV6-5; clone size: NA; J gene: TRBJ1-2; CDR3 protein: CAISSGQGVSGYTF; CDR3 DNA: TGTGCCATATCGTCGGGACAGGGTGTTAGTGGCTACACCTTC
D gene: NA; V gene: TRBV5-6; clone size: NA; J gene: TRBJ1-1; CDR3 protein: CASSLYRLTEAFF; CDR3 DNA: TGTGCCAGCAGCTTGTATAGACTCACTGAAGCTTTCTTT
D gene: NA; V gene: TRBV6-5; clone size: few; J gene: TRBJ1-1; CDR3 protein: CASSYSRGALEAFF; CDR3 DNA: TGTGCCAGCAGTTACTCTCGGGGAGCTTTAGAAGCTTTCTTT
D gene: NA; V gene: TRBV9; clone size: NA; J gene: TRBJ1-1; CDR3 protein: CASSVATGYTEAFF; CDR3 DNA: TGTGCCAGCAGCGTAGCTACGGGGTACACTGAAGCTTTCTTT
D gene: NA; V gene: TRBV27; clone size: NA; J gene: TRBJ2-1; CDR3 protein: CASRSIRGREQFF; CDR3 DNA: TGTGCCAGCCGGTCGATCAGGGGGAGGGAGCAGTTCTTC
D gene: NA; V gene: TRBV27; clone size: NA; J gene: TRBJ2-7; CDR3 protein: CASSSGAQDEQYF; CDR3 DNA: TGTGCCAGCAGTTCTGGGGCGCAGGACGAGCAGTACTTC
D gene: NA; V gene: TRBV5-5; clone size: NA; J gene: TRBJ2-2; CDR3 protein: CASSLARLVTGELFF; CDR3 DNA: TGTGCCAGCAGCTTGGCCAGGTTGGTCACCGGGGAGCTGTTTTTT
D gene: TRBD1; V gene: TRBV6-5; clone size: few; J gene: TRBJ1-2; CDR3 protein: CATKTGRTDGYTF; CDR3 DNA: TGTGCCACCAAGACAGGGAGGACAGATGGCTACACCTTC
D gene: TRBD2; V gene: TRBV27; clone size: few; J gene: TRBJ2-7; CDR3 protein: CASRRTSGYEQYF; CDR3 DNA: TGTGCCAGCAGACGGACTAGCGGCTACGAGCAGTACTTC